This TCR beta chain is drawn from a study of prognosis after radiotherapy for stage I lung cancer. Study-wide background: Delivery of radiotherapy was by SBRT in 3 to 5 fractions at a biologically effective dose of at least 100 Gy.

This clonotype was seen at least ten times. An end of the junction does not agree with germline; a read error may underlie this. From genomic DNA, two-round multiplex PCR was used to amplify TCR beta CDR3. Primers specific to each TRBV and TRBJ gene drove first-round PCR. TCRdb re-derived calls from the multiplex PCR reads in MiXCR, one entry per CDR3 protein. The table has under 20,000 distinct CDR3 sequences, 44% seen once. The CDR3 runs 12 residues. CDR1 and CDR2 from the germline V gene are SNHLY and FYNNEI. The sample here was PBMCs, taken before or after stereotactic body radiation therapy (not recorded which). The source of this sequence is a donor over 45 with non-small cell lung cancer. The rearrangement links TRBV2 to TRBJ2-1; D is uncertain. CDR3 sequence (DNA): TGTGCCAGCAGTGAAGCGCGGCAGGATCGGCTCTTC. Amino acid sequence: CASSEARQDRLF. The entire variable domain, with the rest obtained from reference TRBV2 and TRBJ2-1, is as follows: EPEVTQTPSHQVTQMGQEVILRCVPISNHLYFYWYRQILGQKVEFLVSFYNNEISEKSEIFDDQFSVERPDGSNFTLKIRSTKLEDSAMYFCASSEARQDRLFGPGTRLTVL.